These 14 T cell receptor beta chains were all obtained from the same sample, sequenced in a study of T cells after yellow fever vaccination. TCRdb fed the 5' RACE reads into MiXCR, producing one record per CDR3 protein. This table has about 320,000 distinct CDR3 sequences, around 4.5% appearing once. This specimen was PBMCs, taken 15 days after the yellow fever booster vaccination. The receptors come from a man in his late teens or twenties who received the YFV17D yellow fever vaccine.

The chain has TRBV20-1 and TRBJ2-5; 8 bases fit TRBD2. CDR1 is DFQATT and CDR2 is SNEGSKA in the germline V gene (reference sequence). With V trimmed by 3 bases and J by 5 bases, 8 bases remained unmatched. The CDR3 consists of 14 residues. The CDR3 DNA reads TGCAGTGCTAGTCCCCGGACTAGCCCCGAGACCCAGTACTTC. This encodes CSASPRTSPETQYF.

This sequence joins TRBV29-1 and TRBJ2-1; D not resolved. The CDR3 extends over 12 amino acids. Deletions cut 1 base from V and 6 bases from J, with 7 bases between. CDR1 and CDR2 from the germline V gene are SQVTM and ANQGSEA. CDR3 bases: TGCAGCGTTGAAGTCAGAGTCAATGAGCAGTTCTTC. Translation gives CSVEVRVNEQFF.

This clonotype was recorded many times. The rearrangement links TRBV12-3 or TRBV12-4 to TRBJ1-2; D is unclear. V dropped 5 bases and J dropped 8 bases, with 18 bases sitting between them. The CDR3 length is 14 residues. The CDR3 sequence: CASSPGRRGRGYTF. As DNA, the CDR3 is TGTGCCAGCAGTCCCGGCCGACGCGGACGAGGCTACACCTTC.

At least ten counts were recorded for this clonotype. The rearrangement links TRBV7-2 to TRBJ2-3; D unclear. The CDR3 is 11 residues long. CDR1 is SGHTA, CDR2 FQGNSA, per germline. V lost 5 bases to trimming and J lost 3 bases, with 3 bases between them. CDR3 sequence: CASSTTDTQYF. The CDR3 bases are TGTGCCAGCAGCACGACAGATACGCAGTATTTT.

The sample holds many counts of this clonotype. The rearrangement joins TRBV5-1 to TRBJ1-6; TRBD1 might be the D (6 bases). Trimming took 4 bases from V and 0 from J, leaving 17 bases between them. The CDR3 loop spans 18 amino acids. Germline V gene sequence: CDR1 SGHRS, CDR2 YFSETQ. The CDR3 DNA follows: TGCGCCAGCAGCCTACGCGCTAACAGGGACTCCTATAATTCACCCCTCCACTTT. Its protein product is CASSLRANRDSYNSPLHF. Variable domain in full (rest from reference TRBV5-1 and TRBJ1-6): KAGVTQTPRYLIKTRGQQVTLSCSPISGHRSVSWYQQTPGQGLQFLFEYFSETQRNKGNFPGRFSGRQFSNSRSEMNVSTLELGDSALYLCASSLRANRDSYNSPLHFGNGTRLTVT.

This clonotype has at least ten counts. This chain uses TRBV12-3 or TRBV12-4 with TRBJ1-5; D ambiguous. The CDR3 contains 13 residues. Trimming left V 0 bases short and J 4 bases short, with 4 bases between. CDR3 sequence: CASSLAENQPQHF. In DNA, the CDR3 is TGTGCCAGCAGTTTAGCAGAGAATCAGCCCCAGCATTTT.

This clonotype was observed a handful of times. The chain links TRBV2 to TRBJ2-3, with 9 bases aligning to TRBD2. Germline V gives CDR1 SNHLY, CDR2 FYNNEI. The CDR3 loop spans 17 amino acids. With 7 bases clipped from V and 0 bases from J, the junction kept 11 bases outside the gene matches. This CDR3 reads CASTWGRTSVSTDTQYF. As DNA, the CDR3 is TGTGCCAGCACTTGGGGGAGGACTAGCGTAAGCACAGATACGCAGTATTTT. Using reference TRBV2 and TRBJ2-3 for the parts outside the CDR3, the full variable domain is EPEVTQTPSHQVTQMGQEVILRCVPISNHLYFYWYRQILGQKVEFLVSFYNNEISEKSEIFDDQFSVERPDGSNFTLKIRSTKLEDSAMYFCASTWGRTSVSTDTQYFGPGTRLTVL.

J is TRBJ2-6 and V is TRBV7-8, with no clear D. The CDR3 is made up of 14 amino acids. The germline V gene has CDR1 SGHVS and CDR2 FQNEAQ. Between the trimmed V and J ends, which lost 6 bases and 2 bases, there was a span of 8 bases. The CDR3 coding sequence is TGTGCCAGCAGACTTAGCACTGGGGCCAACGTCCTGACTTTC. Amino acid sequence: CASRLSTGANVLTF.

In this sample, this clonotype turned up many times. This chain joins TRBV2 and TRBJ2-5; D is ambiguous. Trimming left V 7 bases short and J 2 bases short, with 11 bases between. The CDR3 covers 13 residues. Germline V CDR1 and CDR2: SNHLY, FYNNEI. The CDR3 region has the DNA TGTGCCAGCACTAAGGGTCAACAAGAGACCCAGTACTTC. Translation: CASTKGQQETQYF.

The rearrangement links TRBV3-1 to TRBJ2-6; a possible D gene is TRBD2 (6 bases). This CDR3 has 17 amino acids. Germline assignment: CDR1 LGHDT and CDR2 YNNKEL (reference sequence). V shed 7 bases and J shed 0 bases, with 16 bases lying between them. In nucleotides, the CDR3 is TGTGCCAGCACCCATACGTTGGGGGGCTCTGGGGCCAACGTCCTGACTTTC. This gives the protein CASTHTLGGSGANVLTF. Combining the CDR3 with reference TRBV3-1 and TRBJ2-6 gives the whole variable domain DTAVSQTPKYLVTQMGNDKSIKCEQNLGHDTMYWYKQDSKKFLKIMFSYNNKELIINETVPNRFSPKSPDKAHLNLHINSLELGDSAVYFCASTHTLGGSGANVLTFGAGSRLTVL.

The chain combines TRBV4-3 with TRBJ2-3; 10 positions match TRBD2. J lost 1 base, V lost 0 bases, and 7 bases had no gene match. The CDR3 contains 18 residues. CDR1 is LGHNA, CDR2 YSLEER, per germline. DNA for the CDR3: TGCGCCAGCAGCCAAGATCGGCTAACTAGCGGGGGCACAGATACGCAGTATTTT. Protein: CASSQDRLTSGGTDTQYF.

This clonotype showed up just a few times. The chain links TRBV12-3 or TRBV12-4 to TRBJ1-2; weak D call: TRBD1 (5 bases). The CDR3 runs to 14 residues. Trimming left V 5 bases short and J 8 bases short, with 18 bases between. The CDR3 sequence is CASSARGVGGGYTF. The CDR3, as DNA: TGTGCCAGCAGTGCCCGGGGAGTGGGGGGGGGCTACACCTTC.

This clonotype occurred many times. V gene TRBV6-1 combines with J gene TRBJ1-1; possibly TRBD1 for D (5 bases). Trimming took 9 bases from V and 3 from J, leaving 17 bases between them. Germline assignment: CDR1 MNHNS and CDR2 SASEGT. This CDR3 has 14 amino acids. DNA for the CDR3: TGTGCCAGTTTCCCTAGGGGTACGGACACTGAAGCTTTCTTT. The encoded protein is CASFPRGTDTEAFF.

CDR3 sequence: CASSLRDMEVSPLHF. Written as DNA, the CDR3 is TGTGCCAGCAGCCTCCGAGATATGGAGGTCTCACCCCTCCACTTT. This chain uses TRBV3-1 with TRBJ1-6; no clear D. Trimming took off 4 bases at V and 10 bases at J, with 17 bases between the two ends. This CDR3 region has 15 residues. Germline V lookup: CDR1 LGHDT, CDR2 YNNKEL (reference sequence).